This TCR beta chain was recovered during a study of long-term antiretroviral therapy in people with HIV. General study findings and limits: Diversity remained lower than transplant donor controls, even though it increased after ART. HIV repertoires had narrower CDR3 length ranges than controls.

Runs used v3.0 of the immunoSEQ assay and were done at survey level. Measured with immunoSEQ multiplex PCR; TCRdb has only the in-frame clones, and not every one. This table holds around 12,000 clones, 88% found once. CDR1 WSHSY and CDR2 SAAADI come from the germline V gene. V dropped 2 bases and J dropped 5 bases, with 2 bases sitting between them. This CDR3 is 11 amino acids long. Each HIV participant was treated in the United States. Concerning this clone: The antigen is unknown.

This sequence was found in a woman in her forties with HIV. The chain combines TRBV10-2 with TRBJ2-3; no definite D call. This specimen consisted of unsorted PBMCs, obtained 2.1 years after starting antiretroviral therapy. CDR3 in amino acids: CASSEGDTQYF. CDR3 bases: TGCGCCAGCAGTGAGGGAGATACGCAGTATTTT.